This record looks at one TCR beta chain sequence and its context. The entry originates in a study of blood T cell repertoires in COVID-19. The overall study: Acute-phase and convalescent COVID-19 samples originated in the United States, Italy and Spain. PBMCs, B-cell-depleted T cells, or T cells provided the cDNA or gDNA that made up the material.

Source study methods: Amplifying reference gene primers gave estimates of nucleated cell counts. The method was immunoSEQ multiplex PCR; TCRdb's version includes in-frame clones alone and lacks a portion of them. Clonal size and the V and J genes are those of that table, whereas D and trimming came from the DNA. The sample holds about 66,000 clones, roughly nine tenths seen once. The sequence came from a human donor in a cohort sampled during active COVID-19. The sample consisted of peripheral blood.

The CDR3 region is CASSSLGAGVGTDTQYF. As DNA, the CDR3 is TGTGCCAGCAGCTCCCTGGGGGCGGGAGTGGGCACAGATACGCAGTATTTT. The chain links TRBV5-5 to TRBJ2-3, with D perhaps TRBD2 (7 bases). The germline CDR1 and CDR2 sequences are SGHKS and YYEKEE (reference sequence). V was shortened by 3 bases and J by 1 base, with 18 bases between the two germline ends. The CDR3 is 17 residues long.